One sample yielded the 3 T cell receptor beta chains listed below, sequenced in a study of Tregs in tolerant kidney transplant recipients. Measured with immunoSEQ multiplex PCR; TCRdb has only the in-frame clones, and not every one. The table records over 85,000 clones, roughly 93% of them present only once. Material: CD4+ T cells from blood, obtained before the transplant. The receptors originated from a human donor who received a combined kidney and bone marrow transplant.

J is TRBJ2-7 and V is TRBV18; 7 nucleotides agree with TRBD1. The junction had 7 bases not matched to a gene; V was cut back by 3 bases and J by 5 bases. Per the germline V gene, CDR1 is KGHSH and CDR2 is LQKENI. This CDR3 is 14 amino acids long. CDR3 nucleotide sequence: TGTGCCAGCTCACCTTCGACAGGGTTACACGAGCAGTACTTC. Translated, it gives CASSPSTGLHEQYF.

The chain is built from TRBV19 and TRBJ1-2, with no clear D. Germline CDR1 LNHDA, CDR2 SQIVND (reference sequence). The CDR3 contains 12 residues. Trimming took 3 bases from V and 5 from J, leaving 7 bases between them. The CDR3 sequence is CASSIWEYGYTF. The DNA of the CDR3 is TGTGCCAGTAGTATCTGGGAGTATGGCTACACCTTC.

The CDR3 bases are TGTGCCAGCACTTTGGAGGGCACTTATGGCTACACCTTC. Amino acids: CASTLEGTYGYTF. The chain links TRBV28 to TRBJ1-2; unclear D gene. The CDR3 contains 13 residues. Trimming shortened V by 7 bases and J by 5 bases, and 14 bases separated the two germline ends. Per germline, CDR1 MDHEN and CDR2 SYDVKM.